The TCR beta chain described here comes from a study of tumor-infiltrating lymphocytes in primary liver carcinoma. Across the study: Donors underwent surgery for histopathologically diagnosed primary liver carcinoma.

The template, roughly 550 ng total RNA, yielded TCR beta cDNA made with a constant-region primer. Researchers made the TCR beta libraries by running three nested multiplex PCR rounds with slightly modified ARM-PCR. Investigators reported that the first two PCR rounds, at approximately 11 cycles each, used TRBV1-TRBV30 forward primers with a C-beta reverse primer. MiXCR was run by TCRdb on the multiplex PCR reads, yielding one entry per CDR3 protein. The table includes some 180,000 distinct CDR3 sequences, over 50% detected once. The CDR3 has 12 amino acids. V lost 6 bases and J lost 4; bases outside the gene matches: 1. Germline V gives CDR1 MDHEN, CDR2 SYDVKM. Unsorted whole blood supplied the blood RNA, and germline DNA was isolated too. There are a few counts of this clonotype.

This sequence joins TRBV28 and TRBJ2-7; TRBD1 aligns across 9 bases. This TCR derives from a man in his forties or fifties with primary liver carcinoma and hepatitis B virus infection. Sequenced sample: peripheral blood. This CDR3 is CASRQGAYEQYF. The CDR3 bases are TGTGCCAGCAGACAGGGGGCGTACGAGCAGTACTTC.